This TCR beta chain is from a study of T cell repertoires in ileal Crohn's disease. Included were adult ileal or ileocolonic Crohn's patients indicated for ileocolonic resection. Method: immunoSEQ multiplex PCR; TCRdb's copy keeps in-frame clones and lacks some. The table has several thousand clones, 80% to 95% seen once. The sequenced material came from ileal tissue. The origin of this receptor is an adult with Crohn's disease.

CDR3: CAWSLVHQPQHF. In DNA, the CDR3 is TGTGCCTGGAGTCTTGTCCATCAGCCCCAGCATTTT. V is TRBV30 and J is TRBJ1-5; D not certain. Trimming stripped 2 bases from V and 5 bases from J, with 7 bases between. Germline V gene sequence: CDR1 GTSNPN, CDR2 SVGIG (reference sequence). There are 12 residues in the CDR3.